This TCR beta chain was documented in a study of T cell changes during pregnancy in multiple sclerosis (dated by TCRdb to the late 2010s). Notes on the research overall: In women with multiple sclerosis, the researchers looked at how the T cell repertoire shifted as pregnancy progressed.

Notes on this clone: This clone's antigen is unknown. No much larger clone is present one base from it, and per-base qualities are unavailable.

Deletion took 0 bases off V and 4 bases off J, with a span of 13 bases between the germline ends. The CDR3 numbers 15 residues from cysteine through phenylalanine. Solely the CDR3 DNA is kept, with 45 bases framed from the first base. CDR1 SGHRS and CDR2 YFSETQ are derived from the germline V gene. Library prep was done by the immunoSEQ multiplex PCR assay. What TCRdb holds here is the immuneACCESS table cut down to in-frame rearrangements. Part of the clones is not present; checked against another copy, under half of the missing clones reflect an unresolved V gene, and the others are unexplained. Recorded for this sample are over 35,000 clones; around 92% of them occurred a single time. The biggest ten clones account for about 1.5% of the sample.

The sequence is built from TRBV5-1 and TRBJ1-2; the D gene lacks a confident call. This TCR was sampled from a female donor with multiple sclerosis, enrolled in a pregnancy study. The sample consisted of peripheral blood. The DNA sequence reads TGCGCCAGCAGCTTGGAGGGCAGTAATACCTATGGCTACACCTTC. This encodes CASSLEGSNTYGYTF.